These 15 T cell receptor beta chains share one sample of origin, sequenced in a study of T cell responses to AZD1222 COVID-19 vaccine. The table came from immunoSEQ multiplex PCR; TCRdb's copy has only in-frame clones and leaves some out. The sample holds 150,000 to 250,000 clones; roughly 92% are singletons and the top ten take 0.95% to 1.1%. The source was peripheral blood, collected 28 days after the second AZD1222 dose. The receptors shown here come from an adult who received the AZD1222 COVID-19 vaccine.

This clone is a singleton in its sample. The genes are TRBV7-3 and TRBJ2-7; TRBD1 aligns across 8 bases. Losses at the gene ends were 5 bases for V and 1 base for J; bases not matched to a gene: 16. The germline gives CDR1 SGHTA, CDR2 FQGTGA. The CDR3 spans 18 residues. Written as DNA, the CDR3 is TGTGCCAGCAGCGCGTTTGCCGTTGGGGACAGGCAGTCCTACGAGCAGTACTTC. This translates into CASSAFAVGDRQSYEQYF.

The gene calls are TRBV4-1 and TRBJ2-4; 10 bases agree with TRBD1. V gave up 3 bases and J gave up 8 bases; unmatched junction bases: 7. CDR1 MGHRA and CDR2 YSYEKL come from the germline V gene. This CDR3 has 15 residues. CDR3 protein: CASSQTGTGVYIQYF. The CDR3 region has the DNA TGCGCCAGCAGCCAGACCGGGACAGGGGTTTACATTCAGTACTTC.

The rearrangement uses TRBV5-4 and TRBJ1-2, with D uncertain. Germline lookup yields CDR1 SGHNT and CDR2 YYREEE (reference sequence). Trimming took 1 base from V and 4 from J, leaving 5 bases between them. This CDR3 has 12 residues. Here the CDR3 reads CASSLNSYGYTF. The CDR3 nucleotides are TGTGCCAGCAGCTTGAACAGCTATGGCTACACCTTC.

The CDR3 loop reads CASSEVWAEANYGYTF. CDR3 bases: TGCGCCAGCAGTGAGGTGTGGGCAGAAGCTAACTATGGCTACACCTTC. The chain uses TRBV10-2 and TRBJ1-2, with D hard to call. Germline V gene lookup returns CDR1 WSHSY and CDR2 SAAADI. Trimming pared 2 bases from V and 0 bases from J, leaving 13 bases between. This CDR3 is built from 16 residues.

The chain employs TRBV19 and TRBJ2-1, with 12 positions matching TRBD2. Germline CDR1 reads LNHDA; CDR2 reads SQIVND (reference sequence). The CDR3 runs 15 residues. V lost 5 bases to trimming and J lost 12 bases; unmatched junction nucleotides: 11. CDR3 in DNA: TGTGCCAGTAGTCTCCCTAGCGGGGGGGCCGGAGTGCAGTTCTTC. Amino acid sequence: CASSLPSGGAGVQFF.

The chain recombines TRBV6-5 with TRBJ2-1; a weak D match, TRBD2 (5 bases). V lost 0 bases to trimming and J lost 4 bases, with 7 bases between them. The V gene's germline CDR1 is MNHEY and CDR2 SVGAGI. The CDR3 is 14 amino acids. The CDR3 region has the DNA TGTGCCAGCAGTTACTCGAGCGGTTACAATGAGCAGTTCTTC. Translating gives CASSYSSGYNEQFF.

CDR3 nucleotides: TGTGCCAGTAGTATATGGGTGAACACTGAAGCTTTCTTT. Protein: CASSIWVNTEAFF. J is TRBJ1-1 and V is TRBV19; D gene ambiguous. In germline, CDR1 is LNHDA, CDR2 SQIVND (reference sequence). Trimming removed 2 bases at V and 0 bases at J, with 4 bases between. This CDR3 has 13 amino acids.

This CDR3 is CAISERRTPNEKLFF. CDR3 DNA sequence: TGTGCCATCAGTGAGAGGAGGACCCCAAATGAAAAACTGTTTTTT. The chain carries TRBV10-3 and TRBJ1-4; D gene unclear. The CDR3 has 15 amino acids. Germline CDR1 and CDR2: ENHRY and SYGVKD. V lost 2 bases and J lost 5, with 12 bases in between.

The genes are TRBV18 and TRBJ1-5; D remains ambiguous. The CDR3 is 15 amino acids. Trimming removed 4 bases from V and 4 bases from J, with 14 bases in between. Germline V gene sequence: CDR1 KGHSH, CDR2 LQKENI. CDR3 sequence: CASSLSVSPNQPQHF. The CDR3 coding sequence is TGTGCCAGCTCACTATCAGTATCACCAAATCAGCCCCAGCATTTT.

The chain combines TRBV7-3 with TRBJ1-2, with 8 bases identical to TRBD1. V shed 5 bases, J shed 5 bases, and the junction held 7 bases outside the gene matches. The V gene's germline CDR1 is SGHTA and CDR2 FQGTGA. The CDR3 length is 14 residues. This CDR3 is CASSPSTGGYGYTF. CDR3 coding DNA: TGTGCCAGCAGCCCTTCCACAGGGGGGTATGGCTACACCTTC.

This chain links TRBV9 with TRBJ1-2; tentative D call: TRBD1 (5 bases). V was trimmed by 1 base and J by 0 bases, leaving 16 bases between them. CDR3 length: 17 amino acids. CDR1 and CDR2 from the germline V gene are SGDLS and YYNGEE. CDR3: CASSVSPDRTSNYGYTF. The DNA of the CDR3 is TGTGCCAGCAGCGTAAGCCCAGACAGAACCTCTAACTATGGCTACACCTTC.

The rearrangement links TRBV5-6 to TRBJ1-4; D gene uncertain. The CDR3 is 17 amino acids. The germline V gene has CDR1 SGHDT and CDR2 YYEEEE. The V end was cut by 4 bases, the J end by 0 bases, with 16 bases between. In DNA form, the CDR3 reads TGTGCCAGCAGCGGGCGGACGAGTCTTGCAACTAATGAAAAACTGTTTTTT. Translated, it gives CASSGRTSLATNEKLFF.

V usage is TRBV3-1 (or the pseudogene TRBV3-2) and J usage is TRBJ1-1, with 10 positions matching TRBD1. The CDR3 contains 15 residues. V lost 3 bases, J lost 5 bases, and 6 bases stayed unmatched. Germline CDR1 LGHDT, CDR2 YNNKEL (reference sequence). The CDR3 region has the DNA TGTGCCAGCAGCCACGGACAGGGGGACGGGACTGAAGCTTTCTTT. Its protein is CASSHGQGDGTEAFF.

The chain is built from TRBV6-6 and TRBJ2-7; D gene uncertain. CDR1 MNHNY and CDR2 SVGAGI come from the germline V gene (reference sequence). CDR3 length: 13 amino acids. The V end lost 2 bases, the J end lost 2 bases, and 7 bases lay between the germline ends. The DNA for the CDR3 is TGTGCCAGCAGTTACGTGGGGACCTACGAGCAGTACTTC. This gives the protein CASSYVGTYEQYF.

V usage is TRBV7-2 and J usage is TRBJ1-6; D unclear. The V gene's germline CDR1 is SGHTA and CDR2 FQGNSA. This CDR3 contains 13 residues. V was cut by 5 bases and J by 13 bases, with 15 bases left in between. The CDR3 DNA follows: TGTGCCAGCAGCGCCACAGAAAGGCGGCCCCTCCACTTT. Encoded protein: CASSATERRPLHF.